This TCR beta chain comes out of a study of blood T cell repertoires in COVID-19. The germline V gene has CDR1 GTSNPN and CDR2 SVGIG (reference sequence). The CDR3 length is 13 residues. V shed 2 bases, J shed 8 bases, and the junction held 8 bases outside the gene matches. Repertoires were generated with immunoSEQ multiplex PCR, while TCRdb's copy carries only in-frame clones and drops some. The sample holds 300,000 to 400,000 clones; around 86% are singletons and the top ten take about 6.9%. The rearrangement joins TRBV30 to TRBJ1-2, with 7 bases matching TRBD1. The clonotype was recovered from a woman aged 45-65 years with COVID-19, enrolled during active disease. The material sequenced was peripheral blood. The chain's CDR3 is CAWSSNRGRGYTF. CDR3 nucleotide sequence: TGTGCCTGGAGTTCCAACAGGGGCAGGGGCTACACCTTC.